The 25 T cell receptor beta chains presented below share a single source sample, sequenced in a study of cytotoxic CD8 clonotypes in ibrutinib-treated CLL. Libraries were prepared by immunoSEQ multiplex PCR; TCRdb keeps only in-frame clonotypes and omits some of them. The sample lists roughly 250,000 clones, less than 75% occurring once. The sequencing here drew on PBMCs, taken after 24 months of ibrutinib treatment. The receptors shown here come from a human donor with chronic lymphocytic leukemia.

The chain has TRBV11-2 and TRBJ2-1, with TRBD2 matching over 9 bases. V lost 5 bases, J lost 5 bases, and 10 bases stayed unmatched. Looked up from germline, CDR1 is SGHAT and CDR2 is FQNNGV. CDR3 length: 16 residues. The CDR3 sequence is CASSPPRREGHNEQFF. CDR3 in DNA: TGTGCCAGCAGCCCCCCTCGGCGGGAGGGCCACAATGAGCAGTTCTTC.

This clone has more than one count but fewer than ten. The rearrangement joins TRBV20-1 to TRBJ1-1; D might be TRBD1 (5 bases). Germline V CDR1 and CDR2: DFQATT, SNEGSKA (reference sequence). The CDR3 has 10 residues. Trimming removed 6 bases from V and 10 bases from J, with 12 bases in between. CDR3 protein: CSAPGNGAFF. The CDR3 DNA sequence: TGCAGTGCCCCAGGGAATGGAGCTTTCTTT.

The CDR3 DNA is TGTGCCAGCAGCCCAAGACAGGGGAACAATGAGCAGTTCTTC. Translated, it gives CASSPRQGNNEQFF. The V gene is TRBV7-3, the J gene TRBJ2-1, with 8 nucleotides matching TRBD1. The germline gives CDR1 SGHTA, CDR2 FQGTGA. There are 14 residues in the CDR3. J was trimmed by 5 bases and V by 5 bases; bases with no gene match: 5.

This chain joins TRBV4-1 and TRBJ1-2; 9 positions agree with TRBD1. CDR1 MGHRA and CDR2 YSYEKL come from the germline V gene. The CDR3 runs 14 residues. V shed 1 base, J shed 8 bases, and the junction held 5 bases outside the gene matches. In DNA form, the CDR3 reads TGCGCCAGCAGCCAAGGGGACAGGGTAGGAGGCTACACCTTC. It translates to CASSQGDRVGGYTF.

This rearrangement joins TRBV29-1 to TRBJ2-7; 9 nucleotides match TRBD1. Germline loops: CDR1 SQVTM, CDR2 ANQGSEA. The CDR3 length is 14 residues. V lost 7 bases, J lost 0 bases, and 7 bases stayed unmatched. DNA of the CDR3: TGCAGCGCTTCCGGGACAGGGCTCTCCTACGAGCAGTACTTC. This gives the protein CSASGTGLSYEQYF.

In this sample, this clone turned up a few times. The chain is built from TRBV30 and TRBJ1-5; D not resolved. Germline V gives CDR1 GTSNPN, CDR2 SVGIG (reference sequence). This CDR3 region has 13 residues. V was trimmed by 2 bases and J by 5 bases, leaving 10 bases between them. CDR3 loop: CAWSQDLDQPQHF. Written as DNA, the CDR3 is TGTGCCTGGAGTCAGGACCTTGATCAGCCCCAGCATTTT.

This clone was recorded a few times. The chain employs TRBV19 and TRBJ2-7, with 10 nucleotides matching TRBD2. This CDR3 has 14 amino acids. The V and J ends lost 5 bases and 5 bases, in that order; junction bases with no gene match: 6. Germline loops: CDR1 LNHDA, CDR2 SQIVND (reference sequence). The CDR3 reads CASSASGSWDEQYF. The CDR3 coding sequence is TGTGCCAGTAGTGCTAGCGGGAGCTGGGACGAGCAGTACTTC.

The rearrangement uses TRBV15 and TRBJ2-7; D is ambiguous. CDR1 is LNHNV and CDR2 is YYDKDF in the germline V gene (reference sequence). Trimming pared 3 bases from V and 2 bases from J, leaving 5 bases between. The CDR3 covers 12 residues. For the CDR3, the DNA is TGTGCCACCAGCAGTGGGACCTACGAGCAGTACTTC. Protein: CATSSGTYEQYF.

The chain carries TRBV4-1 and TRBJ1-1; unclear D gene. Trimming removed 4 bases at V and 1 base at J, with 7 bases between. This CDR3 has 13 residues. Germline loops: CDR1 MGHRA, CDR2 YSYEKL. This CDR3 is CASSPGANTEAFF. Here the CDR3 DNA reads TGCGCCAGCAGCCCGGGCGCGAACACTGAAGCTTTCTTT.

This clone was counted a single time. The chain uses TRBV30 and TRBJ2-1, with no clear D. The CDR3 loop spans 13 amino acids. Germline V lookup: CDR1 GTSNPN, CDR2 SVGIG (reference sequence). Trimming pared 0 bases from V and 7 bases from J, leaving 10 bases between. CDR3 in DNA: TGTGCCTGGAGTGTACTAAGAGGTAATGAGCAGTTCTTC. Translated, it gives CAWSVLRGNEQFF.

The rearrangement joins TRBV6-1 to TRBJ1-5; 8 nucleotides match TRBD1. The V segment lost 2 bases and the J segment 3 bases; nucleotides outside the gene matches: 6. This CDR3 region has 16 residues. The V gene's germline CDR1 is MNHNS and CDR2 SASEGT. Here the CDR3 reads CASSESQGAFNQPQHF. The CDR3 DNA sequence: TGTGCCAGCAGTGAATCCCAGGGGGCGTTCAATCAGCCCCAGCATTTT.

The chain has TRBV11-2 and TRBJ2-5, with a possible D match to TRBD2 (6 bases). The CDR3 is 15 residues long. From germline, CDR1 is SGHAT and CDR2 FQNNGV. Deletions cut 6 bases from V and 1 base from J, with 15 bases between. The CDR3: CASSPPGAPQETQYF. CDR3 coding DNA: TGTGCCAGCAGTCCCCCGGGAGCTCCCCAAGAGACCCAGTACTTC.

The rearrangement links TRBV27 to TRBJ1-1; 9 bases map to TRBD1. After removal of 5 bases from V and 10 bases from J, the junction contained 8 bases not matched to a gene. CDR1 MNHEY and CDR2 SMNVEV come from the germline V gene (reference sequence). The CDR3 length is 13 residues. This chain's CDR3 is CASSTDRGLRAFF. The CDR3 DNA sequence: TGTGCCAGCAGTACTGACAGGGGGTTAAGAGCTTTCTTT.

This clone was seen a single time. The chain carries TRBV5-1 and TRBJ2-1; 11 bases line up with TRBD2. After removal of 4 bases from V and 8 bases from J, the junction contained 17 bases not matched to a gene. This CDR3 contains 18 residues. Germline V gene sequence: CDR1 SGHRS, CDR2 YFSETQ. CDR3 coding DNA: TGCGCCAGCAGCCTCCAGCTAGTGGTAGCGGGAGGGCCCGATGAGCAGTTCTTC. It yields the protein CASSLQLVVAGGPDEQFF.

CDR3 DNA sequence: TGTGCCAGCAGCTTAGCACCGGCCGGTCAGCCCCAGCATTTT. It is translated as CASSLAPAGQPQHF. V gene TRBV7-8 combines with J gene TRBJ1-5; D ambiguous. Trimming cost V 0 bases and J 6 bases, with 9 bases left between them. Looked up from germline, CDR1 is SGHVS and CDR2 is FQNEAQ. The CDR3 runs to 14 residues.

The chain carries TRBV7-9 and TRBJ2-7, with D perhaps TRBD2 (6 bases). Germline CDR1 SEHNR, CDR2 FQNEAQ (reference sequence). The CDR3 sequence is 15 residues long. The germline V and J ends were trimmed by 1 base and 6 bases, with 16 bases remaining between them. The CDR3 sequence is CASSLGREIGLEQYF. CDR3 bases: TGTGCCAGCAGCTTAGGCCGGGAGATAGGGCTCGAGCAGTACTTC.

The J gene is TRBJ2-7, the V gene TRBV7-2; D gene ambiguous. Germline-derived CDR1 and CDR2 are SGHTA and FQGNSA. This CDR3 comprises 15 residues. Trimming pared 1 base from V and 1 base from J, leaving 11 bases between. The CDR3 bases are TGTGCCAGCAGCTTAGGGGCAGGACCGTCCTACGAGCAGTACTTC. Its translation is CASSLGAGPSYEQYF.

The CDR3 is CASSIAPRNTGELFF. DNA for the CDR3: TGTGCCAGTAGTATTGCCCCGCGGAACACCGGGGAGCTGTTTTTT. The chain links TRBV19 to TRBJ2-2, with D hard to call. Germline CDR1 reads LNHDA; CDR2 reads SQIVND (reference sequence). Trimming left V 3 bases short and J 1 base short, with 9 bases between. The length of the CDR3 is 15 residues.

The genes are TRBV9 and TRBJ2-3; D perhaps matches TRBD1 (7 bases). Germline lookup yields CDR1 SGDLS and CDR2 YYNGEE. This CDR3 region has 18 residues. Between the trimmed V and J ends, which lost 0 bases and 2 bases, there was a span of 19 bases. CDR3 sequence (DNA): TGTGCCAGCAGCGTAGAGTTCAGGGGGGCAGGCACCACAGATACGCAGTATTTT. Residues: CASSVEFRGAGTTDTQYF. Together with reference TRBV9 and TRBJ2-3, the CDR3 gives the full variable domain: DSGVTQTPKHLITATGQRVTLRCSPRSGDLSVYWYQQSLDQGLQFLIQYYNGEERAKGNILERFSAQQFPDLHSELNLSSLELGDSALYFCASSVEFRGAGTTDTQYFGPGTRLTVL.

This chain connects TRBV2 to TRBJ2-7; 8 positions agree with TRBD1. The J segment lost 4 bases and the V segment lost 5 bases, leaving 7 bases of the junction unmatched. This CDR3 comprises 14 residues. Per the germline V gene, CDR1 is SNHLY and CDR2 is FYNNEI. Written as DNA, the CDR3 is TGTGCCAGCAGTTCCCAGGGGGCGCTATACGAGCAGTACTTC. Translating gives CASSSQGALYEQYF.

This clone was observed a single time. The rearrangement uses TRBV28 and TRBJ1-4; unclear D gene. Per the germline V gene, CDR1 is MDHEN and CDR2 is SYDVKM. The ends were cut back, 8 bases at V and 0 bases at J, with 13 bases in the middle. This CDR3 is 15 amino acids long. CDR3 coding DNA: TGTGCCAGCGGCTCATTGGTAGCAACTAATGAAAAACTGTTTTTT. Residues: CASGSLVATNEKLFF.

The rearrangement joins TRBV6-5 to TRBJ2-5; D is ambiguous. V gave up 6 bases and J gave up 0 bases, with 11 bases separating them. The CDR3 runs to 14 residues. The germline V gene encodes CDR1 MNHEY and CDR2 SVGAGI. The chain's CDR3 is CASRETANQETQYF. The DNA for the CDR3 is TGTGCCAGCAGGGAAACAGCAAACCAAGAGACCCAGTACTTC.

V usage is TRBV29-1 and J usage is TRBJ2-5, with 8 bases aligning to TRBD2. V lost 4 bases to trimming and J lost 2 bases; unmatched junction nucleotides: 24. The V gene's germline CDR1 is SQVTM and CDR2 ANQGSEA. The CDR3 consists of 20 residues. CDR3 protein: CSVAVVPSWKPSGRQETQYF. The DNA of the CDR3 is TGCAGCGTTGCAGTTGTCCCTAGTTGGAAGCCTAGCGGGCGACAAGAGACCCAGTACTTC.

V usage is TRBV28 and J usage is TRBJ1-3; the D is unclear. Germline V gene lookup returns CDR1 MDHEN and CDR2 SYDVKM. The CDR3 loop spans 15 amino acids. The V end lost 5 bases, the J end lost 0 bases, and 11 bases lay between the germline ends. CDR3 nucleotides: TGTGCCAGCAGTGCTGCACGGATCTCTGGAAACACCATATATTTT. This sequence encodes CASSAARISGNTIYF.

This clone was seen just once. CDR3 in amino acids: CASSLVQGQLMEQYF. For the CDR3, the DNA is TGTGCCAGCAGCTTAGTCCAGGGACAGCTTATGGAGCAGTACTTC. This rearrangement joins TRBV11-2 to TRBJ2-7; 7 positions agree with TRBD1. Germline-derived CDR1 and CDR2 are SGHAT and FQNNGV. The CDR3 is made up of 15 amino acids. Unmatched junction bases numbered 10, after V lost 1 base and J lost 7 bases. Drawing the rest from reference TRBV11-2 and TRBJ2-7, the complete variable domain is EAGVAQSPRYKIIEKRQSVAFWCNPISGHATLYWYQQILGQGPKLLIQFQNNGVVDDSQLPKDRFSAERLKGVDSTLKIQPAKLEDSAVYLCASSLVQGQLMEQYFGPGTRLTVT.